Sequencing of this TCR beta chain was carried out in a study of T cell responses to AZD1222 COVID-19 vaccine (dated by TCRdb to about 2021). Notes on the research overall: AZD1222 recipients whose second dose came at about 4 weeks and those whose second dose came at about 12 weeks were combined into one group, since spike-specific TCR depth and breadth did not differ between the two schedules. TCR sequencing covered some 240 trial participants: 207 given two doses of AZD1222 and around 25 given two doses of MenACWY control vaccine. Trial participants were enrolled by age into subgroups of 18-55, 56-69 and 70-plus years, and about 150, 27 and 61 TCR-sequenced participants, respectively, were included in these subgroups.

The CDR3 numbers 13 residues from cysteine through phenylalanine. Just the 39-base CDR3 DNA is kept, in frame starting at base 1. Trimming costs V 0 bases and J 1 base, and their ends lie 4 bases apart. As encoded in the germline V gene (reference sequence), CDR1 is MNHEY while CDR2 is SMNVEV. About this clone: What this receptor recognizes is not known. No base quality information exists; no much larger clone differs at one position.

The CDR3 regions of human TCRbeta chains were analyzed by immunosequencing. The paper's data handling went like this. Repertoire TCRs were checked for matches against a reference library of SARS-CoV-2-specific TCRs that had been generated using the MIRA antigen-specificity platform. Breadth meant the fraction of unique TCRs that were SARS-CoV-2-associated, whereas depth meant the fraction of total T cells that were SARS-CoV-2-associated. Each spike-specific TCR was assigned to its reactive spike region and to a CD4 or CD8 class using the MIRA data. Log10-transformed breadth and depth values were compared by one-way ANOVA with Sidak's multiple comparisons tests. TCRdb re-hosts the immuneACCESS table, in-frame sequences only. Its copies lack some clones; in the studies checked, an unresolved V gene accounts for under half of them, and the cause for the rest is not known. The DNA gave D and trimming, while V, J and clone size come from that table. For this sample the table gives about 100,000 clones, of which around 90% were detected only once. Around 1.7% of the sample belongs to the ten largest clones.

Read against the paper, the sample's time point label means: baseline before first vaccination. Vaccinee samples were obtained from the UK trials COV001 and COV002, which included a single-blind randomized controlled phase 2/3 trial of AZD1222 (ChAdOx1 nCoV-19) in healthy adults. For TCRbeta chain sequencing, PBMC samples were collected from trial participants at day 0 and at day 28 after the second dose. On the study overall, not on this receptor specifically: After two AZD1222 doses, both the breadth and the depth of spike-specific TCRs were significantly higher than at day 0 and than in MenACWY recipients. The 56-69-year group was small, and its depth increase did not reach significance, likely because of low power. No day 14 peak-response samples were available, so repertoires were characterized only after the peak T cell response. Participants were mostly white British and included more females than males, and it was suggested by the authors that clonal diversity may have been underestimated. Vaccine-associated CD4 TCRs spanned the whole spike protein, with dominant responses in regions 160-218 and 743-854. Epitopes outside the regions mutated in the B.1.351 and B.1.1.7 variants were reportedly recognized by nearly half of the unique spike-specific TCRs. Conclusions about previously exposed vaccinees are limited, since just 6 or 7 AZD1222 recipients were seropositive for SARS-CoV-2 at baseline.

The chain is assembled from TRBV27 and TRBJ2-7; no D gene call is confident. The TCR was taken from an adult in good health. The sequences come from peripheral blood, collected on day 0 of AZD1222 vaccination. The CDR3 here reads CASSLSGSYEQYF. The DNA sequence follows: TGTGCCAGCAGTTTATCGGGATCCTACGAGCAGTACTTC.